This entry lists 19 T cell receptor beta chains sequenced from one sample in a study of T cell responses to AZD1222 COVID-19 vaccine. The assay was immunoSEQ multiplex PCR, and TCRdb's table has in-frame clones only and misses some. The sample shows 200,000 or so clones, almost 95% of them seen only once. The sample here was peripheral blood, taken on day 0 of AZD1222 vaccination. The receptor source for this set is an adult in good health.

This chain uses TRBV28 with TRBJ1-6; D gene ambiguous. This CDR3 contains 14 residues. Germline V gives CDR1 MDHEN, CDR2 SYDVKM. Trimming stripped 3 bases from V and 7 bases from J, with 10 bases between. The DNA of the CDR3 is TGTGCCAGCAGTTTCAAGGGTTGGAATTCACCCCTCCACTTT. Protein product: CASSFKGWNSPLHF.

CDR3 in DNA: TGCAGCGTTGTACGCAGCTTACAAGAGACCCAGTACTTC. Translation gives CSVVRSLQETQYF. This chain joins TRBV29-1 and TRBJ2-5; D remains ambiguous. There are 13 residues in the CDR3. V was cut by 4 bases and J by 2 bases, with 11 bases left in between. Germline CDR1 SQVTM, CDR2 ANQGSEA.

This clone was detected only once. The chain joins TRBV7-9 to TRBJ1-4, with D possibly TRBD1 on 5 matching bases. The CDR3 is made up of 15 amino acids. CDR1 and CDR2 from the germline V gene are SEHNR and FQNEAQ (reference sequence). Trimming shortened V by 1 base and J by 2 bases, and 8 bases separated the two germline ends. As DNA, the CDR3 is TGTGCCAGCAGCTTAGAAGGGGTGACTAATGAAAAACTGTTTTTT. Amino acid sequence: CASSLEGVTNEKLFF.

This clone was seen just once. This sequence joins TRBV6-5 and TRBJ1-4; weak D call: TRBD1 (5 bases). Germline V lookup: CDR1 MNHEY, CDR2 SVGAGI. V gave up 0 bases and J gave up 6 bases, with 14 bases separating them. The CDR3 spans 16 residues. The CDR3 sequence: CASSYSTGGRYEKLFF. CDR3 bases: TGTGCCAGCAGTTACTCGACCGGGGGTAGATATGAAAAACTGTTTTTT.

The gene calls are TRBV2 and TRBJ2-2; D gene unclear. CDR1 is SNHLY and CDR2 is FYNNEI in the germline V gene. The germline V and J ends were trimmed by 4 bases and 5 bases, with 8 bases remaining between them. CDR3 length: 13 residues. The CDR3 DNA reads TGTGCCAGCAGTGTGTTGCAGACCGGGGAGCTGTTTTTT. Its protein product is CASSVLQTGELFF.

This chain connects TRBV7-2 to TRBJ2-3; 7 positions agree with TRBD2. CDR3 length: 17 residues. In germline, CDR1 is SGHTA, CDR2 FQGNSA. The V and J ends lost 6 bases and 4 bases, in that order; junction bases with no gene match: 16. CDR3 residues: CASRPTLGGRGSDTQYF. In nucleotides, the CDR3 is TGTGCCAGCAGACCAACCCTGGGCGGGAGAGGATCAGATACGCAGTATTTT.

The chain couples TRBV9 to TRBJ2-7, with 12 bases fitting TRBD2. Unmatched junction bases numbered 12, after V lost 4 bases and J lost 7 bases. CDR1 and CDR2 (germline): SGDLS, YYNGEE. The CDR3 totals 16 residues. In DNA, the CDR3 is TGTGCCAGCAGCTCCCGTCCTAGCGGGAGGGCCCGTGAGCAGTACTTC. It is translated as CASSSRPSGRAREQYF.

The J gene is TRBJ1-2, the V gene TRBV28; weak D call: TRBD1 (5 bases). Trimming left V 1 base short and J 3 bases short, with 12 bases between. The CDR3 extends over 15 amino acids. CDR1 is MDHEN, CDR2 SYDVKM, per germline. DNA of the CDR3: TGTGCCAGCAGTTTATTTGGGGCCCGAGACTATGGCTACACCTTC. Residues: CASSLFGARDYGYTF.

The CDR3 is CASSQDLVGRYTQYF. The CDR3, as DNA: TGTGCCAGCAGCCAAGATCTGGTCGGACGCTATACGCAGTATTTT. The gene calls are TRBV4-2 and TRBJ2-3; D is ambiguous. This CDR3 comprises 15 residues. Germline CDR1 LGHNA, CDR2 YNFKEQ. V was trimmed by 0 bases and J by 7 bases, leaving 14 bases between them.

V gene TRBV6-2 or TRBV6-3 combines with J gene TRBJ2-7; 8 bases line up with TRBD2. The CDR3 extends over 13 amino acids. V trimming: 4 bases; J trimming: 4 bases; junction bases outside the gene matches: 3. Germline loops: CDR1 MNHEY, CDR2 SVGEGT. This CDR3 reads CASSLAGTYEQYF. DNA for the CDR3: TGTGCCAGCAGTTTAGCGGGAACATACGAGCAGTACTTC.

This sequence joins TRBV5-1 and TRBJ2-2; 11 nucleotides match TRBD2. The CDR3 has 16 amino acids. Trimming removed 4 bases from V and 1 base from J; junction bases left unmatched: 3. Germline CDR1 and CDR2: SGHRS and YFSETQ. In nucleotides, the CDR3 is TGCGCCAGCAGCCACGGACTAGCGGGGAACACCGGGGAGCTGTTTTTT. Its translation is CASSHGLAGNTGELFF.

The chain combines TRBV24-1 with TRBJ2-7; D gene uncertain. V shed 4 bases and J shed 4 bases, with 13 bases lying between them. The CDR3 is 14 residues long. The germline CDR1 and CDR2 sequences are KGHDR and SFDVKD. CDR3 sequence: CATSDPRARYEQYF. The CDR3 DNA is TGTGCCACCAGTGACCCTCGGGCGAGGTACGAGCAGTACTTC.

This chain uses TRBV19 with TRBJ2-2, with D perhaps matching TRBD2 (6 bases). The germline V gene encodes CDR1 LNHDA and CDR2 SQIVND (reference sequence). This CDR3 is 15 amino acids long. Between the trimmed V and J ends, which lost 4 bases and 8 bases, there was a span of 17 bases. The CDR3 DNA is TGTGCCAGTAGTAGGCGGGAAGAAAGGCCTGGGGAGCTGTTTTTT. Amino acid sequence: CASSRREERPGELFF.

J is TRBJ2-7 and V is TRBV18; the match to TRBD2 covers 7 bases. V shed 1 base and J 0 bases; nucleotides not matched to a gene: 6. The germline V gene has CDR1 KGHSH and CDR2 LQKENI. The CDR3 runs 16 residues. The CDR3 DNA reads TGTGCCAGCTCACCACGGCTAGCGGAACCCTCCTACGAGCAGTACTTC. The encoded protein is CASSPRLAEPSYEQYF.

This chain uses TRBV28 with TRBJ2-1; 7 bases map to TRBD2. Germline CDR1 reads MDHEN; CDR2 reads SYDVKM. Trimming at V came to 6 bases and at J to 6 bases, leaving 11 bases not matched to a gene. This CDR3 contains 15 residues. The CDR3 loop is CASSLWGGRGNEQFF. In DNA form, the CDR3 reads TGTGCCAGCAGCCTATGGGGAGGGCGGGGCAATGAGCAGTTCTTC.

J is TRBJ1-1 and V is TRBV5-4; 7 bases align to TRBD1. This CDR3 contains 13 residues. CDR1 and CDR2 from the germline V gene are SGHNT and YYREEE (reference sequence). The J segment lost 6 bases and the V segment lost 4 bases, leaving 6 bases of the junction unmatched. DNA for the CDR3: TGTGCCAGCAGCCAAAGACAGGGAGCTGAAGCTTTCTTT. It yields the protein CASSQRQGAEAFF.

V and J are TRBV28 and TRBJ2-3; 8 bases are a match to TRBD1. J was trimmed by 2 bases and V by 4 bases; bases with no gene match: 2. This CDR3 is 14 amino acids long. Germline CDR1 and CDR2: MDHEN and SYDVKM. This chain's CDR3 is CASSSQGVTDTQYF. The CDR3 bases are TGTGCCAGCAGTTCACAGGGGGTCACAGATACGCAGTATTTT.

The chain joins TRBV19 to TRBJ2-5, with 7 nucleotides matching TRBD1. This CDR3 has 14 amino acids. The V gene end was trimmed by 5 bases and the J gene end by 2 bases; junction bases not matched to a gene: 5. In germline, CDR1 is LNHDA, CDR2 SQIVND (reference sequence). The CDR3 region has the DNA TGTGCCAGTAGTGGACACAGGGGTCAAGAGACCCAGTACTTC. Its protein is CASSGHRGQETQYF.

This sequence joins TRBV28 and TRBJ1-6; D call uncertain. The germline CDR1 and CDR2 sequences are MDHEN and SYDVKM. Trimming stripped 7 bases from V and 9 bases from J, with 16 bases between. This CDR3 is 14 amino acids long. CDR3 protein: CASTSAGKTSPLHF. For the CDR3, the DNA is TGTGCCAGCACCTCAGCGGGGAAAACTTCACCCCTCCACTTT. The variable domain in full, with the rest retrieved from reference TRBV28 and TRBJ1-6, is DVKVTQSSRYLVKRTGEKVFLECVQDMDHENMFWYRQDPGLGLRLIYFSYDVKMKEKGDIPEGYSVSREKKERFSLILESASTNQTSMYLCASTSAGKTSPLHFGNGTRLTVT.